This T cell receptor (beta chain) was observed in a study of OX40 agonist ivuxolimab in advanced cancers. The study in broad terms: The costimulatory receptor OX40 (CD134) was targeted by ivuxolimab, a fully human IgG2 agonistic monoclonal antibody. Intravenous ivuxolimab was administered to patients every 2 weeks at six dose levels: 0.01, 0.1, 0.3, 1.5, 3 and 10 mg/kg. Of the approximately 50 dose-escalation patients, hepatocellular carcinoma was present in around 20, melanoma in roughly 15, renal cell carcinoma in 9 and head and neck cancer in 9. In the dose-escalation cohort, 75% to 85% of patients were male, and the mean age was 60 years with a range of 23 to 79. Patients were allowed to have had prior anti-PD-1, anti-PD-L1 or anti-CTLA-4 therapy, and about 40% of the dose-escalation patients had been treated with checkpoint inhibitors. Three dose-escalation patients achieved partial responses, one with hepatocellular carcinoma and two with cutaneous melanoma. The point of sequencing TCRbeta in the periphery was to test whether ivuxolimab changed TCR sequence diversity and drove clonal T-cell expansion. The monotherapy dose-escalation portion (N ≈ 50 patients) of the phase I ivuxolimab trial is reported in the paper.

Turning to this clone: Its antigen is currently not known. No base-level quality is on record; no much larger clone is a single base apart.

Results the study describes overall, beyond this receptor: Low levels of normalized T-cell clonal expansion were also shown by some nonresponding patients. Which antigens the clonally expanded peripheral T cells were specific for was not determined. At doses from 0.1 to 3.0 mg/kg, clonal expansion was seen in both CD4+ and CD8+ blood T cells between baseline and week 6. Partial responders in the 0.1-3.0 mg/kg groups had among the lowest normalized peripheral clonal expansion, especially among CD8+ T cells. On average, CD8+ T cells showed more expanded clones than CD4+ T cells after ivuxolimab.

To sequence the TCRbeta CDR3 region, genomic DNA was isolated from the sorted cells. The immunoSEQ Assay was used to sequence the TCRbeta CDR3 regions. The table was pulled from immuneACCESS by TCRdb, which kept in-frame rearrangements only. Such tables lose some clones; where checked, under half of the loss comes from unresolved V genes, and the rest has no known cause. The sample data list 90,000 to 120,000 clones, and around 90% of these were observed just once. The ten biggest clones cover 1% to 1.5% of the sample. The trial excluded patients who had a history of autoimmune disease or were on systemic immunosuppression. Peripheral blood for TCR sequencing was drawn from every dose cohort at baseline, at cycle 4 day 1 and at cycle 7 day 1. Samples were obtained from an open-label, multicenter, first-in-human phase I dose-escalation trial of ivuxolimab. Adults with locally advanced or metastatic melanoma, renal cell, hepatocellular, or head and neck squamous cell carcinoma were enrolled in the trial. Before TCR sequencing, CD4+ T cells and CD8+ T cells from peripheral blood were sorted into separate populations.

The CDR3 starts with the cysteine, ends with the phenylalanine, and has 14 residues. The sequence is cut down to CDR3 DNA, 42 bases in frame from base 1. V lost 3 bases and J lost 3 bases; the stretch between them is 14 bases long. The germline V gene (reference sequence) specifies GTSNPN as CDR1 and SVGIG as CDR2. The rearranged chain carries TRBV30 and TRBJ2-5; there is no confident call for the D gene. The receptor comes from an adult with an advanced solid tumor such as melanoma, head and neck, liver or kidney cancer. The sequenced sample was CD4+ or CD8+ T cells sorted from blood, obtained in a trial of the OX40 agonist ivuxolimab. The CDR3 here reads CAWRMAGRKETQYF. The sequenced DNA: TGTGCCTGGAGAATGGCAGGACGAAAAGAGACCCAGTACTTC. Beyond the CDR3, the reference TRBV30 and TRBJ2-5 genes provide the residues; the full variable domain reads: SQTIHQWPATLVQPVGSPLSLECTVEGTSNPNLYWYRQAAGRGLQLLFYSVGIGQISSEVPQNLSASRPQDRQFILSSKKLLLSDSGFYLCAWRMAGRKETQYFGPGTRLLVL.